One sample yielded the 31 T cell receptor beta chains listed below, sequenced in a study of T cell clonality in common variable immunodeficiency. TCRdb keeps only in-frame clones here, not all; method: immunoSEQ multiplex PCR. The sample counts 55,000 or so clones, none seen once; the ten largest own 4.5% to 5.5%. Sequences were obtained from peripheral blood mononuclear cells. The receptors stem from a person aged 18-70 years in good health.

This clone was recorded at least ten times. With the read ending 3 residues before the CDR3 end, the germline J gene is used to fill in that end. The chain couples TRBV19 to TRBJ2-2; a weak D match, TRBD2 (6 bases). Trimming shortened V by 6 bases and J by 7 bases, and 15 bases separated the two germline ends. Per germline, CDR1 LNHDA and CDR2 SQIVND (reference sequence). The CDR3 runs to 14 residues. CDR3 bases read: TGTGCCAGTAGCAGAGCTAGCGAAAGCGGGGAG. Encoded protein: CASSRASESGE. The CDR3 reads in full as CASSRASESGELFF.

This clone occurred many times. The DNA ends 3 residues before the CDR3 does, and the rest of the CDR3 is filled in from the germline J gene. The chain joins TRBV6-1 to TRBJ1-6, with no clear D. Germline V gene sequence: CDR1 MNHNS, CDR2 SASEGT. Trimming cost V 2 bases and J 10 bases, with 12 bases left between them. This CDR3 contains 14 residues. The CDR3 protein is CASSEIDKTSPLHF. CDR3 DNA (partial): TGTGCCAGCAGTGAAATCGACAAGACGTCACCC.

This clone has a handful of counts. The read terminates 3 residues ahead of where the CDR3 ends, so the germline J gene completes it. The gene calls are TRBV5-4 and TRBJ2-5; TRBD1 aligns across 12 bases. V lost 3 bases and J lost 4; bases outside the gene matches: 7. The CDR3 totals 16 residues. Per the germline V gene, CDR1 is SGHNT and CDR2 is YYREEE (reference sequence). CDR3 bases read: TGTGCCAGCAGCTCGGGACAGGGGGCTTTTGTAGAGACC. It encodes CASSSGQGAFVET. The whole CDR3 sequence is CASSSGQGAFVETQYF. Using reference TRBV5-4 and TRBJ2-5 for the parts outside the CDR3, the full variable domain is ETGVTQSPTHLIKTRGQQVTLRCSSQSGHNTVSWYQQALGQGPQFIFQYYREEENGRGNFPPRFSGLQFPNYSSELNVNALELDDSALYLCASSSGQGAFVETQYFGPGTRLLVL.

This clone was seen repeatedly, ten times or more. The DNA ends 3 residues before the CDR3 does, and the rest of the CDR3 is filled in from the germline J gene. V is TRBV29-1 and J is TRBJ2-2; D unclear. CDR1 and CDR2 from the germline V gene are SQVTM and ANQGSEA. This CDR3 is 13 amino acids long. V was clipped by 4 bases and J by 5 bases, with 11 bases between them. The CDR3 bases that were read are TGCAGCGTTGCCAGGATGTGGACCGGGGAG. This encodes CSVARMWTGE. The CDR3, in full, reads CSVARMWTGELFF.

The table lists this clone with many counts. The CDR3 end falls 3 residues outside the read, so it is completed with the germline J gene. The J gene is TRBJ1-1, the V gene TRBV19, with a possible D match to TRBD1 (6 bases). There are 13 residues in the CDR3. Germline V gene data show CDR1 as LNHDA and CDR2 as SQIVND (reference sequence). V was trimmed by 7 bases and J by 5 bases, leaving 14 bases between them. The DNA read from the CDR3 is TGTGCCAGTATGAACAGGGAAAGTACTGAA. Translated, it gives CASMNRESTE. From start to end, the CDR3 is CASMNRESTEAFF.

This clone was recorded many times. Read coverage stops 3 residues before the CDR3 terminus; the germline J gene supplies the remainder. This chain joins TRBV2 and TRBJ1-6; 7 nucleotides match TRBD1. This CDR3 is 14 amino acids long. Germline values: CDR1 SNHLY, CDR2 FYNNEI. CDR3 DNA (partial): TGTGCCAGCAATACCGCCAGACAGGGAATCCCC. It encodes CASNTARQGIP. The whole CDR3 reads CASNTARQGIPLHF.

This clone showed up many times. From the germline J gene comes the end of the CDR3, since the read stops 3 residues before it. The chain uses TRBV10-3 and TRBJ2-1; D possibly corresponds to TRBD2 (6 bases). The V end lost 3 bases, the J end lost 7 bases, and 19 bases lay between the germline ends. Germline CDR1 and CDR2: ENHRY and SYGVKD. This CDR3 has 16 residues. The covered CDR3 bases are TGTGCCATCAGTGAACTAGCCAACACTAGGAGGAATGAG. Amino acids: CAISELANTRRNE. The full CDR3 reads CAISELANTRRNEQFF.

There are many counts of this clone. The DNA ends 3 residues before the CDR3 does, and the rest of the CDR3 is filled in from the germline J gene. V gene TRBV9 combines with J gene TRBJ2-1, with TRBD2 matching 11 bases. J gave up 9 bases and V 4 bases, and 9 bases lay outside the gene matches. Germline V gene lookup returns CDR1 SGDLS and CDR2 YYNGEE. The CDR3 has 15 amino acids. The sequenced part of the CDR3 DNA is TGTGCCAGCAGCCCAACTAGCGGGGGAACGTTTGAG. It yields the protein CASSPTSGGTFE. The entire CDR3 protein is CASSPTSGGTFEQFF.

This clone occurred many times. CDR3 sequence: CASSPIRATEQFF. Incomplete CDR3 DNA: TGTGCCAGCAGCCCTATCAGGGCCACTGAG. The chain has TRBV7-9 and TRBJ2-1, with a possible D match to TRBD1 (5 bases). The CDR3 end is not reached by the read, which stops 3 residues before it; the germline J gene fills it in. The germline V gene encodes CDR1 SEHNR and CDR2 FQNEAQ (reference sequence). The CDR3 loop spans 13 amino acids. The V gene lost 5 bases and the J gene lost 9 bases, with 14 bases spanning the gap.

The table lists this clone with many counts. The read halts 3 residues ahead of the CDR3 end, with the missing end drawn from the germline J gene. The chain uses TRBV20-1 and TRBJ2-1, with 8 bases lining up with TRBD1. This CDR3 has 15 amino acids. With 0 bases clipped from V and 7 bases from J, the junction kept 8 bases outside the gene matches. Looked up from germline, CDR1 is DFQATT and CDR2 is SNEGSKA (reference sequence). CDR3 residues: CSARDFGTGGNEQFF. The CDR3 DNA, read in part, is TGCAGTGCTAGAGACTTCGGGACAGGAGGAAATGAG.

This clone showed up many times. With the read ending 3 residues before the CDR3 end, the germline J gene is used to fill in that end. The chain has TRBV12-3 or TRBV12-4 and TRBJ1-2; TRBD1 is a possible D gene (5 bases). V was cut by 1 base and J by 0 bases, with 9 bases left in between. This CDR3 contains 15 residues. Incomplete CDR3 DNA: TGTGCCAGCAGTTTAGTCACGGGGGCTAACTATGGC. This translates into CASSLVTGANYG. The whole CDR3 sequence is CASSLVTGANYGYTF.

There are many counts of this clone. The CDR3 goes on 3 residues after the read ends, and that part is filled in from the germline J gene. The rearrangement links TRBV12-3 or TRBV12-4 to TRBJ2-1, with TRBD2 identical over 13 bases. The CDR3 covers 18 residues. V shed 2 bases and J 0 bases; nucleotides not matched to a gene: 4. The sequenced part of the CDR3 DNA is TGTGCCAGCAGTTTAACTAGCGGGAGGGCCCGCTCCTACAATGAG. This encodes CASSLTSGRARSYNE. The entire CDR3 protein is CASSLTSGRARSYNEQFF.

This clone was observed a handful of times. The CDR3 goes on 3 residues after the read ends, and that part is filled in from the germline J gene. The gene calls are TRBV11-2 and TRBJ2-7; D not certain. Trimming stripped 7 bases from V and 0 bases from J, with 13 bases between. Germline V gene lookup returns CDR1 SGHAT and CDR2 FQNNGV. CDR3 length: 14 amino acids. CDR3 bases read: TGTGCCAGCACCTCCCGGGTTCTCTCCTACGAG. This sequence encodes CASTSRVLSYE. The complete CDR3 protein is CASTSRVLSYEQYF.

This clone was seen ten or more times. The DNA ends 3 residues before the CDR3 does, and the rest of the CDR3 is filled in from the germline J gene. The chain carries TRBV9 and TRBJ1-2; 7 bases map to TRBD1. J was trimmed by 3 bases and V by 4 bases; bases with no gene match: 3. CDR1 is SGDLS and CDR2 is YYNGEE in the germline V gene. This CDR3 contains 13 residues. The CDR3 loop reads CASSRQGDYGYTF. CDR3 DNA (partial): TGTGCCAGCAGCAGACAGGGTGACTATGGC.

Ten or more counts support this clone. The CDR3 end falls 3 residues outside the read, so it is completed with the germline J gene. The chain joins TRBV20-1 to TRBJ2-6; D is perhaps TRBD2 (6 bases). Germline CDR1 reads DFQATT; CDR2 reads SNEGSKA (reference sequence). V shed 6 bases and J shed 0 bases, with 15 bases lying between them. There are 16 residues in the CDR3. The CDR3: CSAPTRTDSGANVLTF. The sequenced part of the CDR3 DNA is TGCAGTGCCCCGACTAGGACCGACTCTGGGGCCAACGTC.

In its sample, this clone was seen many times. The part of the CDR3 DNA that was read is TGCAGCGTTGCGGCACGACGGGGCGGGGAG. This gives the protein CSVAARRGGE. The full CDR3 protein is CSVAARRGGELFF. This sequence joins TRBV29-1 and TRBJ2-2, with D possibly TRBD2 on 5 matching bases. The CDR3 goes on 3 residues after the read ends, and that part is filled in from the germline J gene. The germline V and J ends were trimmed by 4 bases and 7 bases, with 13 bases remaining between them. This CDR3 has 13 amino acids. In germline, CDR1 is SQVTM, CDR2 ANQGSEA.

In this sample, this clone turned up many times. Partial CDR3 DNA: TGCAGTGCTAGTCAGGGGCGCAATGAG. Protein sequence: CSASQGRNE. The CDR3 reads in full as CSASQGRNEQFF. The chain uses TRBV20-1 and TRBJ2-1; TRBD1 is a possible D gene (6 bases). The CDR3 is cut off 3 residues early in the read; its end comes from the germline J gene. V was cut by 3 bases and J by 6 bases, with 9 bases left in between. CDR3 length: 12 residues. Germline assignment: CDR1 DFQATT and CDR2 SNEGSKA (reference sequence).

This clone was seen many times. The read finishes 3 residues shy of the CDR3 end, and the germline J gene is used to complete it. The J gene is TRBJ1-3, the V gene TRBV19; a weak D match, TRBD1 (6 bases). The V end lost 9 bases, the J end lost 2 bases, and 17 bases lay between the germline ends. CDR3 length: 15 residues. Germline V gene data show CDR1 as LNHDA and CDR2 as SQIVND (reference sequence). The CDR3 sequence: CASDDTGLTGNTIYF. The sequenced CDR3 bases are TGTGCCAGCGACGATACAGGGCTCACTGGAAACACC.

This clone occurred many times. The CDR3 bases that were read are TGCAGTGCTAGAGCCGAAGACAGGGGGCTGGGCTACGAG. It yields the protein CSARAEDRGLGYE. The whole CDR3 reads CSARAEDRGLGYEQYF. V and J are TRBV20-1 and TRBJ2-7, with TRBD1 identical over 10 bases. The CDR3 is cut off 3 residues early in the read; its end comes from the germline J gene. Germline V CDR1 and CDR2: DFQATT, SNEGSKA (reference sequence). Trimming cost V 1 base and J 3 bases; bases outside gene matches: 9. CDR3 length: 16 residues.

At least ten counts were recorded for this clone. Read coverage stops 3 residues before the CDR3 terminus; the germline J gene supplies the remainder. V is TRBV7-2 and J is TRBJ1-2; unclear D gene. The CDR3 runs to 15 residues. Trimming shortened V by 1 base and J by 4 bases, and 13 bases separated the two germline ends. Germline values: CDR1 SGHTA, CDR2 FQGNSA. The sequenced CDR3 bases are TGTGCCAGCAGCTTAGTAGGCGGCTCCGGCTATGGC. Amino acids: CASSLVGGSGYG. The entire CDR3 protein reads CASSLVGGSGYGYTF. Full variable domain (rest looked up from reference TRBV7-2 and TRBJ1-2): GAGVSQSPSNKVTEKGKDVELRCDPISGHTALYWYRQSLGQGLEFLIYFQGNSAPDKSGLPSDRFSAERTGGSVSTLTIQRTQQEDSAVYLCASSLVGGSGYGYTFGSGTRLTVV.

This clone was seen ten or more times. The sequenced fragment ends 3 residues before the CDR3 boundary, so the rest is inferred from the germline J gene. The chain uses TRBV12-3 or TRBV12-4 and TRBJ2-3; D remains unclear. The CDR3 is 12 amino acids. Trimming left V 5 bases short and J 4 bases short, with 7 bases between. The CDR3 sequence: CASSPGSDTQYF. The sequenced part of the CDR3 DNA is TGTGCCAGCAGTCCCGGTTCAGATACG.

The table lists this clone with many counts. The read terminates 3 residues ahead of where the CDR3 ends, so the germline J gene completes it. This chain links TRBV29-1 with TRBJ1-2; D gene uncertain. CDR3 length: 15 amino acids. The V gene lost 0 bases and the J gene lost 0 bases, with 11 bases spanning the gap. Looked up from germline, CDR1 is SQVTM and CDR2 is ANQGSEA. The CDR3 bases that were read are TGCAGCGTTGAAGATCCTCGGTTTTCTAACTATGGC. Translating gives CSVEDPRFSNYG. The CDR3 as a whole reads CSVEDPRFSNYGYTF.

This clone was detected ten times or more. Coverage ceases 3 residues before the CDR3 finishes, and the germline J gene fills in the end. V is TRBV7-2 and J is TRBJ2-5, with D unclear. The V end was cut by 5 bases, the J end by 1 base, with 11 bases between. The CDR3 is 14 residues long. From germline, CDR1 is SGHTA and CDR2 FQGNSA. The CDR3 reads CASSIKNSQETQYF. CDR3 bases read: TGTGCCAGCAGCATTAAGAACTCCCAAGAGACC. Supplemented by reference TRBV7-2 and TRBJ2-5, the full variable domain reads GAGVSQSPSNKVTEKGKDVELRCDPISGHTALYWYRQSLGQGLEFLIYFQGNSAPDKSGLPSDRFSAERTGGSVSTLTIQRTQQEDSAVYLCASSIKNSQETQYFGPGTRLLVL.

This clone was observed at least ten times. From the germline J gene comes the end of the CDR3, since the read stops 3 residues before it. The V call is TRBV6-2 or TRBV6-3, the J call TRBJ2-1; 9 bases are a match to TRBD2. The germline V gene encodes CDR1 MNHEY and CDR2 SVGEGT. The V gene end was trimmed by 2 bases and the J gene end by 8 bases; junction bases not matched to a gene: 13. The CDR3 extends over 17 amino acids. The CDR3 reads CASSYVGLAGSRDEQFF. The CDR3 bases that were read are TGTGCCAGCAGTTACGTAGGGCTAGCGGGGAGTCGGGATGAG.

A remark on this clone: The DNA ends 3 residues before the CDR3 does, and the rest of the CDR3 is filled in from the germline J gene. The rearrangement joins TRBV20-1 to TRBJ2-7; 9 bases map to TRBD2. Trimming took 4 bases from V and 2 from J; bases not matched to a gene: 3. The CDR3 runs 13 residues. Germline CDR1 reads DFQATT; CDR2 reads SNEGSKA (reference sequence). Partial CDR3 DNA: TGCAGTGCTAAGCTAGCGGGGCCCTACGAG. It codes for CSAKLAGPYE. The entire CDR3 is CSAKLAGPYEQYF.

This clone was recorded many times. The read ends 3 residues before the CDR3 terminus; that terminus is restored from the germline J gene. The V call is TRBV28, the J call TRBJ2-2; perhaps TRBD1 as D (5 bases). CDR1 is MDHEN, CDR2 SYDVKM, per germline. Trimming stripped 4 bases from V and 2 bases from J, with 8 bases between. The CDR3 sequence is 14 residues long. The part of the CDR3 DNA that was read is TGTGCCAGCAGTTGGGGCGTAAACACCGGGGAG. This encodes CASSWGVNTGE. The entire CDR3 reads CASSWGVNTGELFF.

This clone occurred many times. The read gets to within 3 residues of the CDR3 end, and the germline J gene fills in the rest. The J gene is TRBJ1-5, the V gene TRBV6-1; no definite D call. The germline V gene has CDR1 MNHNS and CDR2 SASEGT. Trimming cost V 4 bases and J 6 bases, with 10 bases left between them. This CDR3 region has 13 residues. The sequenced CDR3 bases are TGTGCCAGCAGTGCAGGTCTCGGTCAGCCC. This encodes CASSAGLGQP. In full, the CDR3 is CASSAGLGQPQHF.

This clone has at least ten counts. From the germline J gene comes the end of the CDR3, since the read stops 3 residues before it. V gene TRBV6-2 or TRBV6-3 combines with J gene TRBJ2-3; 9 nucleotides agree with TRBD1. Germline values: CDR1 MNHEY, CDR2 SVGEGT. The CDR3 is 15 amino acids. With 0 bases clipped from V and 5 bases from J, the junction kept 3 bases outside the gene matches. CDR3 sequence reads: CASSYSTGGLDTQYF. The covered CDR3 bases are TGTGCCAGCAGTTACTCAACAGGGGGCTTAGATACG.

This clone was picked up many times. With the read ending 3 residues before the CDR3 end, the germline J gene is used to fill in that end. The chain combines TRBV19 with TRBJ2-1; D may be TRBD1 (6 bases). The CDR3 consists of 16 residues. CDR1 is LNHDA, CDR2 SQIVND, per germline (reference sequence). V lost 2 bases to trimming and J lost 8 bases, with 19 bases between them. CDR3 DNA, as far as it was read: TGTGCCAGTAGTATAAGTGGCAGGGGTCAATCAGATGAG. Translation gives CASSISGRGQSDE. The whole CDR3 sequence is CASSISGRGQSDEQFF. Full variable domain (rest looked up from reference TRBV19 and TRBJ2-1): DGGITQSPKYLFRKEGQNVTLSCEQNLNHDAMYWYRQDPGQGLRLIYYSQIVNDFQKGDIAEGYSVSREKKESFPLTVTSAQKNPTAFYLCASSISGRGQSDEQFFGPGTRLTVL.

In this sample, this clone turned up many times. The CDR3 goes on 3 residues after the read ends, and that part is filled in from the germline J gene. V gene TRBV6-2 or TRBV6-3 combines with J gene TRBJ1-1, with D possibly matching TRBD1 (5 bases). Per germline, CDR1 MNHEY and CDR2 SVGEGT. The V end lost 7 bases, the J end lost 6 bases, and 18 bases lay between the germline ends. The CDR3 length is 14 residues. CDR3 bases read: TGTGCCAGCACCCTGGGGGGAGGACTGTCTGAA. This encodes CASTLGGGLSE. Given in full, the CDR3 is CASTLGGGLSEAFF.

This clone came up many times. With the read ending 3 residues before the CDR3 end, the germline J gene is used to fill in that end. This chain connects TRBV7-2 to TRBJ1-2, with TRBD1 matching over 9 bases. The CDR3 totals 15 residues. Germline V gene lookup returns CDR1 SGHTA and CDR2 FQGNSA. The V gene end was trimmed by 5 bases and the J gene end by 3 bases; junction bases not matched to a gene: 7. Partial CDR3 DNA: TGTGCCAGCAGCCCACGGACAGGGGCGGACTATGGC. This codes for CASSPRTGADYG. The CDR3 in its entirety is CASSPRTGADYGYTF.